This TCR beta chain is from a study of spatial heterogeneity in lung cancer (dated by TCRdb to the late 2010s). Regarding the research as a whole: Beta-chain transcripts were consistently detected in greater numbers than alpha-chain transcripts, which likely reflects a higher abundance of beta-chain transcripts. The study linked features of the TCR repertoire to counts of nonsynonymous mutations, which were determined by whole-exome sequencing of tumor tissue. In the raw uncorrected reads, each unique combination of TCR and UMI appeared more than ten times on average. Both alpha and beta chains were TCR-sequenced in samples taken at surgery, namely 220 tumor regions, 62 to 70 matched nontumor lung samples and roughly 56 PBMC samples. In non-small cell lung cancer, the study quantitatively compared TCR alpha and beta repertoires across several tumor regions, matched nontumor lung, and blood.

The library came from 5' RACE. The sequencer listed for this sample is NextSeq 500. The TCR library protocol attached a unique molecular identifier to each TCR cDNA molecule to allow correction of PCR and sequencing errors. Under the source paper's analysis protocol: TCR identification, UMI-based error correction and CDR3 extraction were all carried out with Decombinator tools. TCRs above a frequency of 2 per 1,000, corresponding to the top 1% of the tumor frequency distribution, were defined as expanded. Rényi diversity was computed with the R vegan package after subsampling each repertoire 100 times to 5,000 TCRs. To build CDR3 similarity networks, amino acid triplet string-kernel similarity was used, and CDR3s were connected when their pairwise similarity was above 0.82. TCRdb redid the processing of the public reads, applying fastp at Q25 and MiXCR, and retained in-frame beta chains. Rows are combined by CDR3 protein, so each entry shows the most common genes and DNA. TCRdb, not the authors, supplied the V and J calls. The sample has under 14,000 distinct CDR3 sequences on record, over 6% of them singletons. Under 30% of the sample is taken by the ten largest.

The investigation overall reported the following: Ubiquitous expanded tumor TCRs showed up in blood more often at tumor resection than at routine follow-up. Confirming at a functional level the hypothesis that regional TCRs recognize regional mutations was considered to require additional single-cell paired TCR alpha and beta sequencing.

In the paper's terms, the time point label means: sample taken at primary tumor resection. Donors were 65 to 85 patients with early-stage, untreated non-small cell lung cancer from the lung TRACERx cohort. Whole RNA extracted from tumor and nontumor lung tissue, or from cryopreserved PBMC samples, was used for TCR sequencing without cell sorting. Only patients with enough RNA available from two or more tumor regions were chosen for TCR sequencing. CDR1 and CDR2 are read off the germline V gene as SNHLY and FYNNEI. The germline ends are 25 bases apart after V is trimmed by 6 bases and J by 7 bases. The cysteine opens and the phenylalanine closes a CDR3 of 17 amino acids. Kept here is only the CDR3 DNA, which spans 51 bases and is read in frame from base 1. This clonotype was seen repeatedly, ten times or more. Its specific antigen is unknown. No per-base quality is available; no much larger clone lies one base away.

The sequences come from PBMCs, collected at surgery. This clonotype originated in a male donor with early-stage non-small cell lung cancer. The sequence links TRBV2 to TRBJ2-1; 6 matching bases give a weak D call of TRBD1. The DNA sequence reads TGTGCCAGCAGCCGGAGGAGACAAACCCAGAGGGGGAATGAGCAGTTCTTC. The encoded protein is CASSRRRQTQRGNEQFF.